The rows below give T cell receptor beta chains drawn from one sample of a study of identical twins. Each CDR3 protein is one row after TCRdb ran MiXCR on the 5' RACE reads. The profile shows about 690,000 distinct CDR3 sequences, 21% of them singletons. The sample was also reused in another study, on T cells expressing NK-cell markers.

Sample: PBMCs. The origin of the receptors is a woman in her late teens or twenties in good health. CDR3s include the opening cysteine and the closing phenylalanine or tryptophan. D genes are given only for firm matches. Part of the rows lack a size; the others show once, few, many or a class for expanded clones.

V	J	D	size	CDR3	DNA
TRBV29-1	TRBJ1-2	NA	many	CSVVQQNNYGYTF	TGCAGCGTTGTTCAACAGAATAACTATGGCTACACCTTC
TRBV19	TRBJ2-1	TRBD2	few	CASLAGAPAYNEQFF	TGTGCCAGTCTGGCGGGAGCCCCAGCCTACAATGAGCAGTTCTTC
TRBV5-1	TRBJ1-3	TRBD1	few	CASSFRDSRVLGNTIYF	TGCGCCAGCAGCTTCCGGGACAGTAGGGTTTTGGGAAACACCATATATTTT
TRBV5-6	TRBJ2-7	NA	NA	CASSLARARSSEQYF	TGTGCCAGCAGCTTGGCACGGGCGCGGTCGAGCGAGCAGTACTTC
TRBV24-1	TRBJ1-5	NA	NA	CATSGQSNQPQHF	TGTGCCACCAGTGGTCAGAGCAATCAGCCCCAGCATTTT
TRBV7-9	TRBJ1-2	NA	NA	CASSFLSHYGYTF	TGTGCCAGCAGCTTCCTTTCACACTATGGCTACACCTTC
TRBV20-1	TRBJ2-1	NA	few	CSGSQGLVSNEQFF	TGCAGTGGTAGCCAGGGGTTAGTGAGTAATGAGCAGTTCTTC
TRBV15	TRBJ1-1	TRBD1	NA	CATSRPGRGRTEAFF	TGTGCCACCAGCAGACCAGGAAGGGGGCGGACTGAAGCTTTCTTT
TRBV7-2	TRBJ2-7	NA	few	CASSLLDMYEQYF	TGTGCCAGCAGCTTGTTGGATATGTACGAGCAGTACTTC
TRBV7-2	TRBJ2-1	NA	many	CASSLSSGGNEQFF	TGTGCCAGCAGCTTAAGCAGCGGTGGGAATGAGCAGTTCTTC
TRBV27	TRBJ2-1	TRBD2	many	CASTTLRGAGVNEQFF	TGTGCCAGCACCACCCTGAGGGGAGCGGGAGTAAATGAGCAGTTCTTC
TRBV2	TRBJ2-7	NA	NA	CASSGAREPYEQYF	TGTGCCAGCTCCGGAGCCAGGGAACCCTACGAGCAGTACTTC
TRBV30	TRBJ2-2	TRBD1	NA	CARLDRRYTGELFF	TGTGCCCGCCTGGACAGGCGGTACACCGGGGAGCTGTTTTTT
TRBV11-1	TRBJ2-6	NA	NA	CASSALTGTGSGANVLTF	TGTGCCAGCAGCGCCCTAACAGGGACGGGTTCTGGGGCCAACGTCCTGACTTTC
TRBV6-1	TRBJ2-1	NA	few	CASSERPQNREDNEQFF	TGTGCCAGCAGTGAAAGACCCCAGAACCGAGAGGACAATGAGCAGTTCTTC
TRBV18	TRBJ2-1	TRBD2	few	CASSPPSRTSYNEQFF	TGTGCCAGCTCACCACCTTCAAGGACTAGCTACAATGAGCAGTTCTTC
TRBV4-3	TRBJ2-1	NA	NA	CASSQDRAGEQFF	TGCGCCAGCAGCCAAGATAGGGCAGGTGAGCAGTTCTTC
TRBV4-2	TRBJ2-3	TRBD2	NA	CASSITSGGGGERPDTQYF	TGTGCCAGCAGTATCACTAGCGGGGGCGGGGGAGAGCGGCCAGATACGCAGTATTTT
TRBV5-1	TRBJ2-5	TRBD2	once	CASSLGSSGAETQYF	TGCGCCAGCAGCTTGGGGAGTAGCGGGGCGGAGACCCAGTACTTC
TRBV7-2	TRBJ2-7	NA	NA	CASSFEGRRYYEQYF	TGTGCCAGCAGCTTCGAGGGACGTAGGTACTACGAGCAGTACTTC
TRBV20-1	TRBJ1-1	TRBD1	NA	CSAKGTEQMNTEAFF	TGCAGTGCGAAAGGGACAGAACAAATGAACACTGAAGCTTTCTTT
TRBV9	TRBJ2-3	TRBD2	NA	CASSVGASGGTDTQYF	TGTGCCAGCAGCGTAGGGGCTAGCGGGGGCACAGATACGCAGTATTTT
TRBV7-3	TRBJ2-1	NA	few	CASSLIGDSYNEQFF	TGTGCCAGCAGCTTAATTGGGGATTCCTACAATGAGCAGTTCTTC